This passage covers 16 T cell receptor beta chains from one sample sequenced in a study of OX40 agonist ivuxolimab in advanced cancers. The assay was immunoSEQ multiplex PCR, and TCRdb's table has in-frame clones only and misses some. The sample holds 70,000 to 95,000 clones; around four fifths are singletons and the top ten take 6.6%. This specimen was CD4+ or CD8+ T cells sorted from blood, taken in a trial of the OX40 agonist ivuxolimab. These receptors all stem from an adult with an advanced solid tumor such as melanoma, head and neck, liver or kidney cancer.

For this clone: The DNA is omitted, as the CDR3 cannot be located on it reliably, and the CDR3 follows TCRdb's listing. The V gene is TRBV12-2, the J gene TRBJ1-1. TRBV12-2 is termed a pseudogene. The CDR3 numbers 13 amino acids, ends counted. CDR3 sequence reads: CASRVGDGTEAFF.

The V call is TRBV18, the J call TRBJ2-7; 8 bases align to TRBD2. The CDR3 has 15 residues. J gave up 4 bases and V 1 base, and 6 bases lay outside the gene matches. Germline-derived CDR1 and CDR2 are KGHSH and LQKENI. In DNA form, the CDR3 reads TGTGCCAGCTCACCACTTAGCGGGGCGGGGTACGAGCAGTACTTC. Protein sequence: CASSPLSGAGYEQYF. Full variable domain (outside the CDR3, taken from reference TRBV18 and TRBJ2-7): NAGVMQNPRHLVRRRGQEARLRCSPMKGHSHVYWYRQLPEEGLKFMVYLQKENIIDESGMPKERFSAEFPKEGPSILRIQQVVRGDSAAYFCASSPLSGAGYEQYFGPGTRLTVT.

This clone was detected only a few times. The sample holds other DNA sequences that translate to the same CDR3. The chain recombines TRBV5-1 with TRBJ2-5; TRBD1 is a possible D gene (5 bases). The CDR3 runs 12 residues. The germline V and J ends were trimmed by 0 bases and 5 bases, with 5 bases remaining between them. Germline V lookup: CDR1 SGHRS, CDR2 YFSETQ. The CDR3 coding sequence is TGCGCCAGCAGCTTGGCAGGGGAGACCCAGTACTTC. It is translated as CASSLAGETQYF.

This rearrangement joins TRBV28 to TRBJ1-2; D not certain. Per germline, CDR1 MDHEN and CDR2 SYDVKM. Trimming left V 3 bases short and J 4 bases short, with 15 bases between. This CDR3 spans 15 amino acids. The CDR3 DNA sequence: TGTGCCAGCAGTTTGTTCGATGGACCTATCTATGGCTACACCTTC. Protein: CASSLFDGPIYGYTF.

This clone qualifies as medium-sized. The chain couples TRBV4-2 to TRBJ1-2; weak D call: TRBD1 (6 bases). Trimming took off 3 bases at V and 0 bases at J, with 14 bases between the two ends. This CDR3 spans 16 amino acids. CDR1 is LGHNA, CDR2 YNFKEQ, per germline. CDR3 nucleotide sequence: TGTGCCAGCAGCCATGCCGGGGAGGGGGCTAACTATGGCTACACCTTC. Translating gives CASSHAGEGANYGYTF.

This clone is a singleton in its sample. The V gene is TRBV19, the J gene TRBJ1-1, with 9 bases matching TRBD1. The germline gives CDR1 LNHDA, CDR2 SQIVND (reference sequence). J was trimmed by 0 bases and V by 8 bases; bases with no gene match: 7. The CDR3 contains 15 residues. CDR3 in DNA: TGTGCCAGTGACAGGGGGGGAGTCATGAACACTGAAGCTTTCTTT. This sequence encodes CASDRGGVMNTEAFF.

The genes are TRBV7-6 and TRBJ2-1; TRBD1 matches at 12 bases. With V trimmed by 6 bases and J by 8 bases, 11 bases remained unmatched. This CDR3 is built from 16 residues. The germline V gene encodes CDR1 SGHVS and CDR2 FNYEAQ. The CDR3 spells CASSRIRDRGLYEQFF. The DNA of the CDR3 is TGTGCCAGCAGTCGCATCCGGGACAGGGGGCTCTATGAGCAGTTCTTC. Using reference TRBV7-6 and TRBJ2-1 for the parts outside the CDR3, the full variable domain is GAGVSQSPRYKVTKRGQDVALRCDPISGHVSLYWYRQALGQGPEFLTYFNYEAQQDKSGLPNDRFSAERPEGSISTLTIQRTEQRDSAMYRCASSRIRDRGLYEQFFGPGTRLTVL.

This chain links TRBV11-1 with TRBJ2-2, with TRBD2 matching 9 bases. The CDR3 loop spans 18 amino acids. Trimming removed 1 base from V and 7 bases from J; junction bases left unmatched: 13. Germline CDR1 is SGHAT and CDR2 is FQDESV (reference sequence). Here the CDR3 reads CASSLVVAGASTVGELFF. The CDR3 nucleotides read TGTGCCAGCAGCTTAGTAGTAGCGGGGGCCTCCACGGTCGGGGAGCTGTTTTTT. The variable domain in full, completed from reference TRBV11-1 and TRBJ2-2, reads EAEVAQSPRYKITEKSQAVAFWCDPISGHATLYWYRQILGQGPELLVQFQDESVVDDSQLPKDRFSAERLKGVDSTLKIQPAELGDSAMYLCASSLVVAGASTVGELFFGEGSRLTVL.

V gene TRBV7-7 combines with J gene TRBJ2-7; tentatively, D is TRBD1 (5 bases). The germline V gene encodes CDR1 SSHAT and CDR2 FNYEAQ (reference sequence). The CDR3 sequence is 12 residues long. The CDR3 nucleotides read TGTGCTAGCAGACTCGACAGCCACGAGCAGTACGTC. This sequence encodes CASRLDSHEQYV.

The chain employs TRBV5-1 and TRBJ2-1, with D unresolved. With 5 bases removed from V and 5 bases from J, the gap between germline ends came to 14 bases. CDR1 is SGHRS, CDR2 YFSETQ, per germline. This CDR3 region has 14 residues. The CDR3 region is CASSWATSDNEQFF. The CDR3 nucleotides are TGCGCCAGCAGTTGGGCTACTTCCGACAATGAGCAGTTCTTC.

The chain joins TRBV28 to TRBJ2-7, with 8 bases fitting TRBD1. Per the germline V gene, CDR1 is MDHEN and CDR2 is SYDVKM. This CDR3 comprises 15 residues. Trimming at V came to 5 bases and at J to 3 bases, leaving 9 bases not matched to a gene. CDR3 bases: TGTGCCAGCAGTCAATGGACAGGGAGTCTCTACGAGCAGTACTTC. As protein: CASSQWTGSLYEQYF.

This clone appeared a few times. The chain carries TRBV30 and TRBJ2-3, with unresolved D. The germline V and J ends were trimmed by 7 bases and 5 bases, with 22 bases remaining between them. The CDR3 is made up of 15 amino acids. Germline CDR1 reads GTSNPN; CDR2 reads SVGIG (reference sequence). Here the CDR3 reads CASNFRHMIIDTQYF. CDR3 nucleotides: TGTGCCTCAAATTTTCGTCACATGATTATAGATACGCAGTATTTT.

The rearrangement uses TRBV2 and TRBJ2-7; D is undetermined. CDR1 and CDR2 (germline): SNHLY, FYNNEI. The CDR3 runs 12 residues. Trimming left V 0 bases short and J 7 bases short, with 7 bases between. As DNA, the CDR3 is TGTGCCAGCAGTGAAGCTTGGGGAGAGCAGTACTTC. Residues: CASSEAWGEQYF.

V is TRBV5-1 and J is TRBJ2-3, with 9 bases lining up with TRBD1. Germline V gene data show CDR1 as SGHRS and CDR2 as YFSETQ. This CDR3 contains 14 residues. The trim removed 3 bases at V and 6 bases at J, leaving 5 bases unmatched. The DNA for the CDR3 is TGCGCCAGCAGCTCCGACGGACAGGGGGATACGCAGTATTTT. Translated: CASSSDGQGDTQYF.

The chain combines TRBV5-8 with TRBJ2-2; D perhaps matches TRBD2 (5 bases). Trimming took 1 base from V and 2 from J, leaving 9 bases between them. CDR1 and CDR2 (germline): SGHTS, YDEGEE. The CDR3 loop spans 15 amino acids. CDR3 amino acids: CASSLSSPNTGELFF. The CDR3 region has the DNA TGTGCCAGCAGCTTGTCTAGCCCCAACACCGGGGAGCTGTTTTTT.

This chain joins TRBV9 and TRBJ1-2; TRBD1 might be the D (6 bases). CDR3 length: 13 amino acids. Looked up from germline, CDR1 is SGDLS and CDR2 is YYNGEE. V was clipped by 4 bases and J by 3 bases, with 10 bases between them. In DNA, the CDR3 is TGTGCCAGCAGCCCAGGGGATTACTATGGCTACACCTTC. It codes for CASSPGDYYGYTF.